This is a list of T cell receptor beta chains from one sample in a study of Ad26.COV2.S vaccination and SARS-CoV-2 variants. Profiled with immunoSEQ multiplex PCR; TCRdb holds only in-frame clones, not every one. The sample holds 380,000 or so clones, 80% to 90% seen once. The starting material was peripheral blood, obtained in a trial of Ad26.COV2.S vaccine versus placebo. Receptors originate from a person aged 18-60 years who received the Ad26.COV2.S COVID-19 vaccine or a placebo. Both conserved end residues are part of each CDR3. D genes are given only for firm matches. Expanded clones get a size class; other rows say once, few or many, or leave the size out.

j_call | d_call | cdr3_length | clone_size | v_call | cdr3_nt | cdr3_aa
TRBJ1-3 | . | 15 | . | TRBV7-2 | TGTGCCAGCAGCTTAAGCACGGCCTCTGGAAACACCATATATTTT | CASSLSTASGNTIYF
TRBJ2-7 | . | 16 | . | TRBV7-9 | TGTGCCAGCAGCTTAGCAGGGACCAGGATATCGTACGAGCAGTACTTC | CASSLAGTRISYEQYF
TRBJ1-3 | TRBD1 | 18 | . | TRBV7-6 | TGTGCCAGCAGCTTAGGAGGAACAGGGACAGGGGCTGGAAACACCATATATTTT | CASSLGGTGTGAGNTIYF
TRBJ2-1 | . | 12 | . | TRBV12-3/TRBV12-4 | TGTGCCAGCAGTCAAAGCAGTGATGAGCAGTTCTTC | CASSQSSDEQFF
TRBJ1-1 | . | 13 | . | TRBV6-5 | TGTGCCAGCATAGGACACGTCGTCGCTGAAGCTTTCTTT | CASIGHVVAEAFF
TRBJ2-1 | TRBD2 | 16 | . | TRBV23-1 | TGCGCCAGCACTCGACTAGCGTCAAATGTATGCAATGAGCAGTTCTTC | CASTRLASNVCNEQFF
TRBJ2-7 | . | 14 | . | TRBV4-3 | TGCGCCAGCAGCCAAGACAGTGCCTCCTACGAGCAGTACTTC | CASSQDSASYEQYF
TRBJ2-7 | . | 14 | . | TRBV9 | TGTGCCAGCAGCGTAGGTCCCAAGGCTCCTCGGCAGTACTTC | CASSVGPKAPRQYF
TRBJ1-5 | TRBD1 | 17 | . | TRBV28 | TGTGCCAGCAGTTACCTCTCGACAGGGGCCCTCAATCAGCCCCAGCATTTT | CASSYLSTGALNQPQHF
TRBJ2-2 | . | 15 | once | TRBV5-1 | TGCGCCAGCAGCTTGTCTCAGACTAACACCGGGGAGCTGTTTTTT | CASSLSQTNTGELFF